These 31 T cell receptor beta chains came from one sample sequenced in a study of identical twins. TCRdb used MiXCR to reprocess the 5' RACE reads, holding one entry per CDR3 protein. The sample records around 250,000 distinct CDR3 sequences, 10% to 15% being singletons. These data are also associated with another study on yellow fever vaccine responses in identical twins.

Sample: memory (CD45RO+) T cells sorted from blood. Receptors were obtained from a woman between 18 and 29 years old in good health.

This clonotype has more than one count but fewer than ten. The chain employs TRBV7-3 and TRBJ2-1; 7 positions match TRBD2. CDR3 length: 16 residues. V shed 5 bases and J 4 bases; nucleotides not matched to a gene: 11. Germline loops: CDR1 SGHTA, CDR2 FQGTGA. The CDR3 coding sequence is TGTGCCAGCAGCGGGCAGGGAGGGACTTCATACAATGAGCAGTTCTTC. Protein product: CASSGQGGTSYNEQFF.

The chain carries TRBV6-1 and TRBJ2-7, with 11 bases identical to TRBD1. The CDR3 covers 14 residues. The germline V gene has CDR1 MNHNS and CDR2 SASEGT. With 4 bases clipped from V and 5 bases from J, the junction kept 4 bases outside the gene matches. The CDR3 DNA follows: TGTGCCAGCAGTGTGGACAGGGGGCGCGACGAGCAGTACTTC. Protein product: CASSVDRGRDEQYF.

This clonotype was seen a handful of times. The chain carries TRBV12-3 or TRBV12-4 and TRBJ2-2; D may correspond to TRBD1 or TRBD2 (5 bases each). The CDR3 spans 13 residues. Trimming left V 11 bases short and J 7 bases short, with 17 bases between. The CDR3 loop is CAAGTPLFGELFF. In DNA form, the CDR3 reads TGTGCCGCAGGGACCCCCCTTTTCGGGGAGCTGTTTTTT.

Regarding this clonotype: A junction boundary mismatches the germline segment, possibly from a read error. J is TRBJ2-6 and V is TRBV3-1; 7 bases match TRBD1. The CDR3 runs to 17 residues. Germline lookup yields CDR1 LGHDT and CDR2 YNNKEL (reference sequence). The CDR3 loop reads CARSSGQTISGANVLTF. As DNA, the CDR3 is TGTGCCCGCAGCTCGGGACAGACTATCTCTGGGGCCAACGTCCTGACTTTC. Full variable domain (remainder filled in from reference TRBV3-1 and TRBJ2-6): DTAVSQTPKYLVTQMGNDKSIKCEQNLGHDTMYWYKQDSKKFLKIMFSYNNKELIINETVPNRFSPKSPDKAHLNLHINSLELGDSAVYFCARSSGQTISGANVLTFGAGSRLTVL.

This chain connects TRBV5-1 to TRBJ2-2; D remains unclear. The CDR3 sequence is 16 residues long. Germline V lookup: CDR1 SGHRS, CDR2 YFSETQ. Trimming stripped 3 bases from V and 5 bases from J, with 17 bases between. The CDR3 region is CASSSSSLGTTGELFF. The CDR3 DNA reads TGCGCCAGCAGCTCAAGCAGCTTGGGTACAACCGGGGAGCTGTTTTTT.

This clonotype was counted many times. The CDR3 DNA follows: TGCAGTGCTTCCCTAGCCCCTAGCACAGATACGCAGTATTTT. As protein: CSASLAPSTDTQYF. This rearrangement joins TRBV20-1 to TRBJ2-3, with D perhaps TRBD2 (5 bases). Trimming removed 5 bases from V and 0 bases from J, with 12 bases in between. The germline V gene has CDR1 DFQATT and CDR2 SNEGSKA (reference sequence). This CDR3 is built from 14 residues.

Here the CDR3 reads CAITRTGRSYEQYF. The CDR3 DNA reads as TGTGCCATCACCCGGACAGGCCGCTCCTACGAGCAGTACTTC. The rearrangement links TRBV6-1 to TRBJ2-7; 7 bases map to TRBD1. CDR3 length: 14 amino acids. Germline CDR1 MNHNS, CDR2 SASEGT. V shed 10 bases and J 0 bases; nucleotides not matched to a gene: 9.

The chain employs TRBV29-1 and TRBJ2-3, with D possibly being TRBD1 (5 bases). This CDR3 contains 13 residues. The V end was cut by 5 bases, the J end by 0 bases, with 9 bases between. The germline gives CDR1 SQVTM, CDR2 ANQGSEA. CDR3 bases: TGCAGCGTTCCGACAGAGAGCACAGATACGCAGTATTTT. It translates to CSVPTESTDTQYF.

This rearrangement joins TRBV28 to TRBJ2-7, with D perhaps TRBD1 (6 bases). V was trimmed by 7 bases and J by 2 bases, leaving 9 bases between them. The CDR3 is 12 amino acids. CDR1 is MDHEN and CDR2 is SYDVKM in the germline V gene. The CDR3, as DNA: TGTGCCAGCAAGGGACAAGCCTACGAGCAGTACTTC. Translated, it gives CASKGQAYEQYF. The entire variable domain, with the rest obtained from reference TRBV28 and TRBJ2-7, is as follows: DVKVTQSSRYLVKRTGEKVFLECVQDMDHENMFWYRQDPGLGLRLIYFSYDVKMKEKGDIPEGYSVSREKKERFSLILESASTNQTSMYLCASKGQAYEQYFGPGTRLTVT.

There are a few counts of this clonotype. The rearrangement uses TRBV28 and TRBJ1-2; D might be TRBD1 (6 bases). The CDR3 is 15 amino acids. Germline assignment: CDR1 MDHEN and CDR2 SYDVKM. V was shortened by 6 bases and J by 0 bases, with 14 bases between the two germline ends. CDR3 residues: CASSPRGGANYGYTF. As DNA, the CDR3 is TGTGCCAGCAGCCCTAGGGGGGGAGCTAACTATGGCTACACCTTC.

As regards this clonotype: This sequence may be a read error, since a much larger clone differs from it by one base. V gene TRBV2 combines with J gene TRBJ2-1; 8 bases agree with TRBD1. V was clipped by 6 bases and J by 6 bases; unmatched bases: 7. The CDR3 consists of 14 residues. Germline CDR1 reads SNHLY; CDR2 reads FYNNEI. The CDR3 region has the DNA TGTGCCAGCAGAGGACAGGGAAGGTGCAATGAGCAGTTCTTC. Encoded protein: CASRGQGRCNEQFF.

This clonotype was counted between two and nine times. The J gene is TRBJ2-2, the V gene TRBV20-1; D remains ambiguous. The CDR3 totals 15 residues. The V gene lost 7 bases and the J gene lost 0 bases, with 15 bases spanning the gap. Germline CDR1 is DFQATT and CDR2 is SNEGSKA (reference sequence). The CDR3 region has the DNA TGCAGTGTTAGTCGGAGCGACACGAACACCGGGGAGCTGTTTTTT. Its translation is CSVSRSDTNTGELFF.

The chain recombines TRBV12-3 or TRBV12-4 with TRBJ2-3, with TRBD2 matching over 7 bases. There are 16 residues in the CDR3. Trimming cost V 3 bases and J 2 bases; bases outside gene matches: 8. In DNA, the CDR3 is TGTGCCAGCAGTTTCGGGAGCGGGAAGACCACAGATACGCAGTATTTT. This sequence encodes CASSFGSGKTTDTQYF.

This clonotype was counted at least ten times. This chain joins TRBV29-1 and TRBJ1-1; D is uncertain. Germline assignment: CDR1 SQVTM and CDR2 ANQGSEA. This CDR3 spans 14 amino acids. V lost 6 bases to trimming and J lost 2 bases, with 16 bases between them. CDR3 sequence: CSVKQFQKNTEAFF. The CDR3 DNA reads TGCAGCGTCAAACAGTTCCAAAAAAACACTGAAGCTTTCTTT.

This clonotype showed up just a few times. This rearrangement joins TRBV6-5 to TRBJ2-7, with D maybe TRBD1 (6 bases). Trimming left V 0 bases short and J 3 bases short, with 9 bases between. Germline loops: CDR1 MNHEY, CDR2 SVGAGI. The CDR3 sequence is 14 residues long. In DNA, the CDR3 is TGTGCCAGCAGTTACTCACTACAGGGCTACGAGCAGTACTTC. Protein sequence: CASSYSLQGYEQYF.

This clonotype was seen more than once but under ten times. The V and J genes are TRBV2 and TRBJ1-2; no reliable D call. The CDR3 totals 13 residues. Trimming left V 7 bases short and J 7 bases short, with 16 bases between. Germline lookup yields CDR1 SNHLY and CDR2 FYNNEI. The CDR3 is CASIGAEGSGYTF. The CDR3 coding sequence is TGTGCCAGCATCGGAGCTGAGGGAAGTGGCTACACCTTC.

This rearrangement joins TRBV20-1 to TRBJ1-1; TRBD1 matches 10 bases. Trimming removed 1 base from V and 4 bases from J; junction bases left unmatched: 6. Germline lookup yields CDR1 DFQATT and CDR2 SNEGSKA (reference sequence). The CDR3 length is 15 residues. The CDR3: CSARAGQGWSTEAFF. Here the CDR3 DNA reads TGCAGTGCTAGAGCGGGACAGGGGTGGAGCACTGAAGCTTTCTTT.

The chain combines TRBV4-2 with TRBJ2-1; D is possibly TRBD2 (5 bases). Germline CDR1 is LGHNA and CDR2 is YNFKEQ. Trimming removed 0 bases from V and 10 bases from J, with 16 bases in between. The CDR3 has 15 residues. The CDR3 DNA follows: TGTGCCAGCAGCCAAGAAATCTCTAGCTCGTTGGAGCAGTTCTTC. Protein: CASSQEISSSLEQFF.

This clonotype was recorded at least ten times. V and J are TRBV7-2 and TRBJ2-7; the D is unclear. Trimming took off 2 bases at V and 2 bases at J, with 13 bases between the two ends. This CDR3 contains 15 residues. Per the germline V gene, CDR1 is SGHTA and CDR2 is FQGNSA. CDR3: CASSLIVHGTYEQYF. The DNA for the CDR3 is TGTGCCAGCAGCTTAATCGTTCACGGAACCTACGAGCAGTACTTC.

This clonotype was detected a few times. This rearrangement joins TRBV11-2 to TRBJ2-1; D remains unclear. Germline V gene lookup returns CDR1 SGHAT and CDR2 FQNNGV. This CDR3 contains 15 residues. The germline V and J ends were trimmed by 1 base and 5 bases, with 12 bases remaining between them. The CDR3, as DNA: TGTGCCAGCAGCTTAGTGCCGCAAGGGAACAATGAGCAGTTCTTC. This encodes CASSLVPQGNNEQFF.

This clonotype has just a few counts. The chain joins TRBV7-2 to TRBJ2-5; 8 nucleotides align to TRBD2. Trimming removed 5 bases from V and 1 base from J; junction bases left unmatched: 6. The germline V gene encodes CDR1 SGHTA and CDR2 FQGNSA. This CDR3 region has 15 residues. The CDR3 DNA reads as TGTGCCAGCAGCGGACGGGGGGGGCCCCAAGAGACCCAGTACTTC. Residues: CASSGRGGPQETQYF. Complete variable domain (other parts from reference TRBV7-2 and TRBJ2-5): GAGVSQSPSNKVTEKGKDVELRCDPISGHTALYWYRQSLGQGLEFLIYFQGNSAPDKSGLPSDRFSAERTGGSVSTLTIQRTQQEDSAVYLCASSGRGGPQETQYFGPGTRLLVL.

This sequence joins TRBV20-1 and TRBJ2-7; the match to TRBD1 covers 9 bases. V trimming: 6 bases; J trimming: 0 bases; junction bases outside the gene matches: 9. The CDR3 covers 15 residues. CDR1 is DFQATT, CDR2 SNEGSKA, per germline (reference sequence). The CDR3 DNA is TGCAGTGCGGAAACCGGGACAGGGAGCTCCTACGAGCAGTACTTC. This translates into CSAETGTGSSYEQYF.

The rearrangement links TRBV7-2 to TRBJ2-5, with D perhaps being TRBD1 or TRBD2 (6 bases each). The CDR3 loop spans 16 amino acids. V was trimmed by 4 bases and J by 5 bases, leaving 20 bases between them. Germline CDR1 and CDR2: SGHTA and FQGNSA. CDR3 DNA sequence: TGTGCCAGCAGCTCAAACATCGGGGGCGCCGGGGAGACCCAGTACTTC. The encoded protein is CASSSNIGGAGETQYF.

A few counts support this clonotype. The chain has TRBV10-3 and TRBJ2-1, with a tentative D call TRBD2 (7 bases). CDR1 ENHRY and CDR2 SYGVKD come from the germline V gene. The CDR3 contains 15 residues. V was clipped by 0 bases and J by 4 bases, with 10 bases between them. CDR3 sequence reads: CAISESQGGYNEQFF. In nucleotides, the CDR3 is TGTGCCATCAGTGAGTCACAGGGAGGGTACAATGAGCAGTTCTTC.

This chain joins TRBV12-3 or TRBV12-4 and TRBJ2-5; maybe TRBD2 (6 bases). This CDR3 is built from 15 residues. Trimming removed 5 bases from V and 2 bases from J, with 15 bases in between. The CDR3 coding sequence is TGTGCCAGCAGTCAGGCCCAAGGGAGGCAAGAGACCCAGTACTTC. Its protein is CASSQAQGRQETQYF.

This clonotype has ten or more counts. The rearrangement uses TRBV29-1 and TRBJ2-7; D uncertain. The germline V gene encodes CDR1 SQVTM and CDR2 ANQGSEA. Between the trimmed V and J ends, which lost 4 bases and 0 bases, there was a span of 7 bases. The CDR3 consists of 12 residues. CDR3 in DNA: TGCAGCGTTGGGGTCAGCTCCTACGAGCAGTACTTC. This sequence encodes CSVGVSSYEQYF.

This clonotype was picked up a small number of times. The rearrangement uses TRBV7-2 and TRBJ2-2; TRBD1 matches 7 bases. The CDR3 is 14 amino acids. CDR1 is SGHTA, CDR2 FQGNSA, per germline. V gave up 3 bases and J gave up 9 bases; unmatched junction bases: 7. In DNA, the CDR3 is TGTGCCAGCAGCTTTACAACAGGGGAAAGGGAGCTGTTTTTT. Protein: CASSFTTGERELFF.

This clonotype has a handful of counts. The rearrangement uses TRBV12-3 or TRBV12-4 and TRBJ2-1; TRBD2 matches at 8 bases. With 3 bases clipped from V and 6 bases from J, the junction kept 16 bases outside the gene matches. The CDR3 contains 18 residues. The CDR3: CASSFPPKSGSGSNEQFF. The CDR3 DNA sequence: TGTGCCAGCAGTTTCCCCCCGAAGAGCGGGAGTGGCAGCAATGAGCAGTTCTTC.

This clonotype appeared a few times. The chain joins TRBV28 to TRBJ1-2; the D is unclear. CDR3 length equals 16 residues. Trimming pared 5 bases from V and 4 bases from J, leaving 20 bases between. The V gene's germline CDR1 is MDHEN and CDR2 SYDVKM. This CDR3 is CASSSHPGRTGYGYTF. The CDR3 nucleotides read TGTGCCAGCAGTAGTCATCCCGGCCGGACGGGCTATGGCTACACCTTC.

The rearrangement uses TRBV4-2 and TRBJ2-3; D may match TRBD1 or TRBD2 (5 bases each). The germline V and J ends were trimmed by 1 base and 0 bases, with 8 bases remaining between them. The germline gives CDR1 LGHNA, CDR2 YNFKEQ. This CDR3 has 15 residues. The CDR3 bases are TGTGCCAGCAGCCAAGTTGAGGGGAGCACAGATACGCAGTATTTT. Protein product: CASSQVEGSTDTQYF.

CDR3 nucleotide sequence: TGTGCCAGTAGTATAACGTCTTTGGAGACCCAGTACTTC. Protein: CASSITSLETQYF. V is TRBV19 and J is TRBJ2-5; no firm D call. The germline CDR1 and CDR2 sequences are LNHDA and SQIVND (reference sequence). Deletions cut 2 bases from V and 5 bases from J, with 9 bases between. The CDR3 is made up of 13 amino acids.